The clone carrying this T cell receptor (beta chain) has a count of ten or more. Each diagnosis drew on symptoms, thyroxine, TRAb, thyroid ultrasound and orbital computed tomography findings. The PBMCs studied were ones that came from 10 ml fresh peripheral blood. The data derive from a study of T cells in Graves' hyperthyroidism and ophthalmopathy. RNA transcripts provided the source from which TCR beta CDR3 regions were amplified. In the first-round RT-PCR of the TCR CDR3, the HTBI primer set was used. TCRdb independently ran MiXCR on the multiplex PCR reads; one entry per CDR3 protein. The sample carries 330,000 or so distinct CDR3 sequences, around 18% recorded once. This TCR was sampled from a woman between 40 and 55 years old with Graves' ophthalmopathy. Sequenced input: blood.

The CDR3 DNA reads as TGTGCCAGCAGGTCCGGGACTACCAACACCGGGGAGCTGTTTTTT. Residues: CASRSGTTNTGELFF. The chain employs TRBV12-3 or TRBV12-4 and TRBJ2-2, with 7 bases aligning to TRBD2. The CDR3 is made up of 15 amino acids. Losses at the gene ends were 6 bases for V and 2 bases for J; bases not matched to a gene: 6.